Below, 24 T cell receptor beta chains from the same sample are listed, as sequenced in a study of blood T cells in healthy people across ages. Then a second PCR, running roughly 7 to 12 cycles, was carried out with a sample-barcoded 5' primer and a J-beta primer mix. TCRdb independently ran MiXCR on the 5' RACE reads; one entry per CDR3 protein. The profile shows around 700,000 distinct CDR3 sequences, 20% to 25% of them singletons. These data are also associated with another study on T cells of mothers and their children.

The specimen was blood. Source of these receptors: a boy younger than 18 in good health.

The chain couples TRBV12-5 to TRBJ1-1; 7 nucleotides line up with TRBD1. The CDR3 is 15 amino acids. Germline CDR1 is LGHNT and CDR2 is FRNRAP. The V segment lost 1 base and the J segment 4 bases; nucleotides outside the gene matches: 6. CDR3 nucleotides: TGTGCTAGTGGTTTGGGACAGGGAGTGGTCACTGAAGCTTTCTTT. Amino acids: CASGLGQGVVTEAFF. Full variable domain (missing parts from reference TRBV12-5 and TRBJ1-1): DARVTQTPRHKVTEMGQEVTMRCQPILGHNTVFWYRQTMMQGLELLAYFRNRAPLDDSGMPKDRFSAEMPDATLATLKIQPSEPRDSAVYFCASGLGQGVVTEAFFGQGTRLTVV.

V usage is TRBV4-1 and J usage is TRBJ2-7; 8 bases fit TRBD1. The CDR3 consists of 15 residues. Germline-derived CDR1 and CDR2 are MGHRA and YSYEKL. V trimming: 2 bases; J trimming: 7 bases; junction bases outside the gene matches: 10. For the CDR3, the DNA is TGCGCCAGCAGCCAACCCGACAGGGGCTCGGGGGAGCAGTACTTC. This translates into CASSQPDRGSGEQYF.

Here the CDR3 DNA reads TGCAGCGCCGGATCCGGACAGAACTATGGCTACACCTTC. The encoded protein is CSAGSGQNYGYTF. The rearrangement joins TRBV29-1 to TRBJ1-2; TRBD1 is a possible D gene (6 bases). CDR3 length: 13 residues. V shed 7 bases and J shed 2 bases, with 14 bases lying between them. Per germline, CDR1 SQVTM and CDR2 ANQGSEA.

The V call is TRBV7-8, the J call TRBJ2-5; no reliable D call. TRBJ2-1 explains the end of the DNA better; the J call may be wrong. This CDR3 contains 14 residues. Germline CDR1 SGHVS, CDR2 FQNEAQ. The CDR3 here is CASSLVGTPNEQFF. The CDR3 nucleotides are TGTGCCAGCAGCTTAGTAGGTACTCCAAATGAGCAGTTCTTC.

This clonotype was seen only a few times. The chain couples TRBV3-1 to TRBJ1-3; a possible D gene is TRBD1 (5 bases). CDR1 LGHDT and CDR2 YNNKEL come from the germline V gene (reference sequence). This CDR3 comprises 16 residues. Trimming removed 3 bases from V and 0 bases from J, with 12 bases in between. The CDR3, as DNA: TGTGCCAGCAGCCAGATCCGGGGCCTCTCTGGAAACACCATATATTTT. It is translated as CASSQIRGLSGNTIYF.

This clonotype came up once. V usage is TRBV27 and J usage is TRBJ1-5; 9 bases line up with TRBD1. This CDR3 is 15 amino acids long. Germline V lookup: CDR1 MNHEY, CDR2 SMNVEV (reference sequence). V lost 6 bases and J lost 4; bases outside the gene matches: 7. The CDR3: CASRRLQGANQPQHF. CDR3 in DNA: TGTGCCAGCAGGAGACTACAGGGGGCGAATCAGCCCCAGCATTTT.

The V call is TRBV5-1, the J call TRBJ2-5, with D possibly TRBD2 on 5 matching bases. Germline V lookup: CDR1 SGHRS, CDR2 YFSETQ. The germline V and J ends were trimmed by 2 bases and 2 bases, with 13 bases remaining between them. The CDR3 has 15 amino acids. The CDR3 DNA sequence: TGCGCCAGCAGCTTATTTCCCCGGACTCAAGAGACCCAGTACTTC. Protein sequence: CASSLFPRTQETQYF.

This clonotype showed up just a few times. The V call is TRBV20-1, the J call TRBJ2-3, with 10 bases that match TRBD2. V lost 0 bases to trimming and J lost 4 bases; unmatched junction nucleotides: 7. Germline-derived CDR1 and CDR2 are DFQATT and SNEGSKA (reference sequence). The CDR3 loop spans 16 amino acids. The CDR3 coding sequence is TGCAGTGCTAGAGATCCCGGACTAGCGGACCCAGATACGCAGTATTTT. This sequence encodes CSARDPGLADPDTQYF.

The chain couples TRBV20-1 to TRBJ2-1; a possible D gene is TRBD2 (5 bases). The CDR3 sequence is 10 residues long. Per the germline V gene, CDR1 is DFQATT and CDR2 is SNEGSKA (reference sequence). V lost 6 bases, J lost 10 bases, and 10 bases lay in between. CDR3 sequence: CSALEEEQFF. The CDR3 DNA reads as TGCAGTGCCCTGGAGGAGGAGCAGTTCTTC.

CDR3 amino acids: CASSTRQYTEAFF. In nucleotides, the CDR3 is TGTGCCAGCAGCACCCGACAGTACACTGAAGCTTTCTTT. The gene calls are TRBV7-2 and TRBJ1-1; tentatively, D is TRBD1 (5 bases). The CDR3 runs to 13 residues. V was cut by 5 bases and J by 3 bases, with 10 bases left in between. Germline V gene lookup returns CDR1 SGHTA and CDR2 FQGNSA.

The count of this clonotype is one. The CDR3 loop reads CASSLARRRAYEQYF. The DNA for the CDR3 is TGTGCCAGCAGTTTGGCTCGACGGCGGGCCTACGAGCAGTACTTC. The chain links TRBV27 to TRBJ2-7, with D perhaps matching TRBD2 (5 bases). The germline V and J ends were trimmed by 3 bases and 2 bases, with 14 bases remaining between them. Germline CDR1 reads MNHEY; CDR2 reads SMNVEV (reference sequence). The CDR3 spans 15 residues.

This clonotype was counted only a few times. The rearrangement uses TRBV28 and TRBJ2-7, with 8 positions matching TRBD1. Germline lookup yields CDR1 MDHEN and CDR2 SYDVKM. With V trimmed by 3 bases and J by 6 bases, 4 bases remained unmatched. The CDR3 is made up of 13 amino acids. CDR3: CASSFTTGGEQYF. Here the CDR3 DNA reads TGTGCCAGCAGTTTCACAACAGGGGGCGAGCAGTACTTC.

This chain uses TRBV15 with TRBJ2-2; D gene ambiguous. The CDR3 extends over 16 amino acids. V shed 3 bases and J shed 1 base, with 12 bases lying between them. The germline V gene encodes CDR1 LNHNV and CDR2 YYDKDF (reference sequence). CDR3 sequence (DNA): TGTGCCACCAGCAGCGAGAGAAGGATGAACACCGGGGAGCTGTTTTTT. Translated, it gives CATSSERRMNTGELFF.

The chain recombines TRBV10-2 with TRBJ2-5, with D tentatively TRBD1 (5 bases). The J call may be wrong; the DNA end is better matched by TRBJ2-7. Germline assignment: CDR1 WSHSY and CDR2 SAAADI. CDR3 length: 14 amino acids. CDR3 in amino acids: CASSEGAWVDEQYF. CDR3 nucleotide sequence: TGCGCCAGCAGTGAAGGGGCGTGGGTCGACGAGCAGTACTTC.

V and J are TRBV6-6 and TRBJ1-5; no clear D gene. The CDR3 length is 15 residues. CDR1 MNHNY and CDR2 SVGAGI come from the germline V gene (reference sequence). Trimming cost V 2 bases and J 9 bases, with 17 bases left between them. The chain's CDR3 is CASSYIAAGGRPQHF. CDR3 DNA sequence: TGTGCCAGCAGTTACATCGCGGCAGGCGGTCGGCCCCAGCATTTT.

This clonotype was counted a few times. This chain links TRBV6-6 with TRBJ2-5, with 11 bases fitting TRBD2. The trim removed 5 bases at V and 3 bases at J, leaving 8 bases unmatched. Germline loops: CDR1 MNHNY, CDR2 SVGAGI (reference sequence). The CDR3 covers 16 residues. CDR3 protein: CASSIDLAGGKETQYF. In nucleotides, the CDR3 is TGTGCCAGCAGTATCGACCTAGCGGGGGGAAAAGAGACCCAGTACTTC.

This clonotype turned up a few times. The rearrangement links TRBV19 to TRBJ1-1, with 8 bases matching TRBD1. This CDR3 spans 14 amino acids. Trimming took 8 bases from V and 4 from J; bases not matched to a gene: 9. Germline CDR1 LNHDA, CDR2 SQIVND (reference sequence). For the CDR3, the DNA is TGTGCCAGTGGGAACTCGACAGGGGTCACTGAAGCTTTCTTT. Amino acid sequence: CASGNSTGVTEAFF. Using reference TRBV19 and TRBJ1-1 for the parts outside the CDR3, the full variable domain is DGGITQSPKYLFRKEGQNVTLSCEQNLNHDAMYWYRQDPGQGLRLIYYSQIVNDFQKGDIAEGYSVSREKKESFPLTVTSAQKNPTAFYLCASGNSTGVTEAFFGQGTRLTVV.

In this sample, this clonotype turned up a few times. The V call is TRBV28, the J call TRBJ2-7; 9 positions match TRBD2. The CDR3 extends over 13 amino acids. Germline V gene sequence: CDR1 MDHEN, CDR2 SYDVKM. The trim removed 11 bases at V and 2 bases at J, leaving 7 bases unmatched. The CDR3 DNA reads TGTGCCCACGGGACTAGCCTTCCCTACGAGCAGTACTTC. Amino acid sequence: CAHGTSLPYEQYF.

The chain couples TRBV5-1 to TRBJ1-2, with D unclear. CDR3 length: 18 amino acids. Germline lookup yields CDR1 SGHRS and CDR2 YFSETQ. Trimming shortened V by 4 bases and J by 4 bases, and 26 bases separated the two germline ends. For the CDR3, the DNA is TGCGCCAGCAGCCCGAACCTTGCCCTGGCCCCCGGTGGCTATGGCTACACCTTC. Its translation is CASSPNLALAPGGYGYTF.

This chain joins TRBV3-1 and TRBJ1-1; D call uncertain. Trimming took off 0 bases at V and 4 bases at J, with 15 bases between the two ends. This CDR3 has 16 amino acids. CDR1 and CDR2 (germline): LGHDT, YNNKEL (reference sequence). The CDR3 protein is CASSQDWRAVGTEAFF. CDR3 bases: TGTGCCAGCAGCCAAGATTGGAGGGCAGTAGGCACTGAAGCTTTCTTT. The complete variable domain, with remaining parts taken from reference TRBV3-1 and TRBJ1-1, reads DTAVSQTPKYLVTQMGNDKSIKCEQNLGHDTMYWYKQDSKKFLKIMFSYNNKELIINETVPNRFSPKSPDKAHLNLHINSLELGDSAVYFCASSQDWRAVGTEAFFGQGTRLTVV.

In its sample, this clonotype was seen a few times. The V call is TRBV28, the J call TRBJ2-1; D is uncertain. V gave up 1 base and J gave up 7 bases, with 11 bases separating them. There are 14 residues in the CDR3. From germline, CDR1 is MDHEN and CDR2 SYDVKM. CDR3 loop: CASSLYNSQNEQFF. The DNA for the CDR3 is TGTGCCAGCAGTTTATATAACTCCCAAAATGAGCAGTTCTTC.

The chain uses TRBV7-2 and TRBJ1-6; possible D gene TRBD1, 6 bases. Looked up from germline, CDR1 is SGHTA and CDR2 is FQGNSA. The CDR3 is 18 residues long. Trimming took off 1 base at V and 6 bases at J, with 19 bases between the two ends. The CDR3 bases are TGTGCCAGCAGCTTAGGGAGAAGAACAGGGAAATCTAATTCACCCCTCCACTTT. Amino acids: CASSLGRRTGKSNSPLHF. Based on the CDR3 plus reference TRBV7-2 and TRBJ1-6, the full variable domain is GAGVSQSPSNKVTEKGKDVELRCDPISGHTALYWYRQSLGQGLEFLIYFQGNSAPDKSGLPSDRFSAERTGGSVSTLTIQRTQQEDSAVYLCASSLGRRTGKSNSPLHFGNGTRLTVT.

The V gene is TRBV20-1, the J gene TRBJ2-7; 7 positions agree with TRBD1. Losses at the gene ends were 3 bases for V and 5 bases for J; bases not matched to a gene: 7. The germline V gene has CDR1 DFQATT and CDR2 SNEGSKA (reference sequence). The CDR3 runs to 13 residues. CDR3 protein: CSASGTDLNEQYF. CDR3 DNA: TGCAGTGCTAGTGGGACAGACCTTAACGAGCAGTACTTC.

This clonotype has just a few counts. The chain couples TRBV4-1 to TRBJ2-5, with TRBD2 matching 12 bases. Germline CDR1 is MGHRA and CDR2 is YSYEKL. The CDR3 has 19 residues. With V trimmed by 0 bases and J by 0 bases, 8 bases remained unmatched. CDR3: CASSQDRPGLAGNQETQYF. CDR3 in DNA: TGCGCCAGCAGCCAAGATCGCCCCGGACTAGCGGGAAACCAAGAGACCCAGTACTTC.